These 14 T cell receptor beta chains were sequenced from one sample in a study of T cell repertoires in cytomegalovirus infection. MiXCR was run by TCRdb on the reads, yielding one entry per CDR3 protein. The table lists approximately 100,000 distinct CDR3 sequences, roughly 41% of them singletons, with less than 80% in the top ten. Their antigen targets remain unknown. Sequencing was performed on CD8+ T cells from cultured PBMCs, taken from culture after CMV antigen stimulation. All receptors come from a human donor in good health (CMV status not recorded). Some clones in this sample may be carry-over from other donors' samples.

This clonotype has more than one count but fewer than ten. The chain uses TRBV28 and TRBJ1-2, with a weak D call TRBD1 (6 bases). Per germline, CDR1 MDHEN and CDR2 SYDVKM. The CDR3 loop spans 13 amino acids. V dropped 6 bases and J dropped 2 bases, with 10 bases sitting between them. The CDR3 reads CASSETGNYGYTF. The CDR3 nucleotides read TGTGCCAGCAGCGAAACAGGGAACTATGGCTACACCTTC.

This chain joins TRBV12-3 or TRBV12-4 and TRBJ2-2; 9 nucleotides match TRBD1. The V and J ends lost 8 bases and 5 bases, in that order; junction bases with no gene match: 6. CDR3 size: 14 residues. The CDR3 sequence is CASGTGRGTGELFF. For the CDR3, the DNA is TGTGCCAGCGGGACAGGGCGCGGGACCGGGGAGCTGTTTTTT.

J is TRBJ2-1 and V is TRBV3-1, with unresolved D. CDR3 size: 17 residues. Trimming took 0 bases from V and 0 from J, leaving 12 bases between them. The germline CDR1 and CDR2 sequences are LGHDT and YNNKEL (reference sequence). The CDR3 sequence: CASSQDREVSSYNEQFF. Written as DNA, the CDR3 is TGTGCCAGCAGCCAAGATCGTGAGGTTAGCTCCTACAATGAGCAGTTCTTC.

CDR3 loop: CASSYLAGRGTEAFF. In DNA form, the CDR3 reads TGTGCCAGCAGTTACTTGGCGGGTAGGGGCACTGAAGCTTTCTTT. V and J are TRBV6-2 or TRBV6-3 and TRBJ1-1; perhaps TRBD1 as D (5 bases). Germline values: CDR1 MNHEY, CDR2 SVGEGT. Trimming removed 1 base from V and 4 bases from J, with 13 bases in between. This CDR3 is built from 15 residues.

This clonotype was seen more than once but under ten times. V and J are TRBV6-1 and TRBJ2-3; unclear D gene. This CDR3 comprises 11 residues. V lost 2 bases and J lost 6, with 3 bases in between. Germline CDR1 and CDR2: MNHNS and SASEGT. CDR3 coding DNA: TGTGCCAGCAGTGAAAGTGATACGCAGTATTTT. Protein sequence: CASSESDTQYF.

The chain carries TRBV11-3 and TRBJ2-2; a weak D match, TRBD2 (5 bases). The CDR3 spans 13 residues. Trimming took off 5 bases at V and 7 bases at J, with 11 bases between the two ends. Per germline, CDR1 SGHNT and CDR2 YENEEA. For the CDR3, the DNA is TGTGCCAGCAGCCCCAGAGAGGGCGGGGAGCTGTTTTTT. The encoded protein is CASSPREGGELFF.

In nucleotides, the CDR3 is TGTGCCAGCAGTCTAACCTGGAGGCGGGGAGAGACCCAGTACTTC. Translation: CASSLTWRRGETQYF. This chain connects TRBV27 to TRBJ2-5; D is perhaps TRBD2 (6 bases). CDR3 size: 15 residues. CDR1 and CDR2 (germline): MNHEY, SMNVEV (reference sequence). V lost 5 bases, J lost 4 bases, and 17 bases lay in between.

This clonotype has at least ten counts. The V gene is TRBV7-8, the J gene TRBJ1-2; 7 positions match TRBD1. Trimming removed 2 bases from V and 0 bases from J; junction bases left unmatched: 6. The V gene's germline CDR1 is SGHVS and CDR2 FQNEAQ. The CDR3 runs to 16 residues. The CDR3: CASSLPRGAPNYGYTF. CDR3 coding DNA: TGTGCCAGCAGCTTACCCAGGGGGGCCCCTAACTATGGCTACACCTTC. Supplemented by reference TRBV7-8 and TRBJ1-2, the full variable domain reads GAGVSQSPRYKVAKRGQDVALRCDPISGHVSLFWYQQALGQGPEFLTYFQNEAQLDKSGLPSDRFFAERPEGSVSTLKIQRTQQEDSAVYLCASSLPRGAPNYGYTFGSGTRLTVV.

This clonotype showed up just a few times. The chain uses TRBV7-3 and TRBJ1-3; D may be TRBD1 (6 bases). This CDR3 has 16 residues. Germline-derived CDR1 and CDR2 are SGHTA and FQGTGA. V dropped 3 bases and J dropped 2 bases, with 14 bases sitting between them. The CDR3 region is CASSLVGHRAGNTIYF. DNA of the CDR3: TGTGCCAGCAGCTTGGTGGGCCACAGGGCTGGAAACACCATATATTTT.

This clonotype has just a few counts. This chain joins TRBV11-2 and TRBJ1-1, with D perhaps matching TRBD1 (5 bases). The CDR3 loop spans 11 amino acids. The germline gives CDR1 SGHAT, CDR2 FQNNGV. V dropped 3 bases and J dropped 12 bases, with 11 bases sitting between them. The CDR3 spells CASSFKRQTFF. CDR3 sequence (DNA): TGTGCCAGCAGCTTCAAAAGACAGACTTTCTTT.

This clonotype has just one count. The chain couples TRBV4-1 to TRBJ1-1; D is unclear. The CDR3 length is 17 residues. Trimming removed 7 bases at V and 0 bases at J, with 21 bases between. In germline, CDR1 is MGHRA, CDR2 YSYEKL. CDR3 protein: CASTLRPAASMNTEAFF. The CDR3 DNA reads TGCGCCAGCACCCTTAGGCCAGCAGCCTCCATGAACACTGAAGCTTTCTTT.

The chain couples TRBV27 to TRBJ2-6; D is uncertain. This CDR3 has 17 residues. Per germline, CDR1 MNHEY and CDR2 SMNVEV (reference sequence). V lost 3 bases to trimming and J lost 0 bases, with 12 bases between them. In nucleotides, the CDR3 is TGTGCCAGCAGTTTTTTAGGGATCCACTCTGGGGCCAACGTCCTGACTTTC. The encoded protein is CASSFLGIHSGANVLTF.

The rearrangement joins TRBV10-3 to TRBJ2-6; TRBD2 might be the D (6 bases). The germline V and J ends were trimmed by 4 bases and 3 bases, with 19 bases remaining between them. The CDR3 is 18 residues long. Germline-derived CDR1 and CDR2 are ENHRY and SYGVKD. The CDR3, as DNA: TGTGCCATCAGTGGAAACTACGGGACTGCCCGTGGGGCCAACGTCCTGACTTTC. Protein sequence: CAISGNYGTARGANVLTF.

This clonotype was observed many times. The J gene is TRBJ2-5, the V gene TRBV7-2; TRBD2 aligns across 8 bases. CDR1 and CDR2 (germline): SGHTA, FQGNSA. J lost 4 bases, V lost 1 base, and 26 bases had no gene match. The CDR3 is 22 amino acids. The CDR3 reads CASSLGRIRGRLGGADRETQYF. CDR3 bases: TGTGCCAGCAGCTTAGGACGGATAAGGGGCCGGCTCGGGGGGGCCGATCGAGAGACCCAGTACTTC.